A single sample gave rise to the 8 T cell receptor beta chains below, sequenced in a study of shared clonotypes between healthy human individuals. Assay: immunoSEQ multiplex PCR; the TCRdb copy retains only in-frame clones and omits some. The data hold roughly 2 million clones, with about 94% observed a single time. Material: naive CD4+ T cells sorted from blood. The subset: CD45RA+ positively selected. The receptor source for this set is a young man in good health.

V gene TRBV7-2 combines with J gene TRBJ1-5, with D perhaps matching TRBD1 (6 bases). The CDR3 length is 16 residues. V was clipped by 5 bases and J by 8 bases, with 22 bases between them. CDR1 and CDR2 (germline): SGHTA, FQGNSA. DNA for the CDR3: TGTGCCAGCAGCCAACGCTTGGGGGCTCAATCAAAGCCCCAGCATTTT. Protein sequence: CASSQRLGAQSKPQHF.

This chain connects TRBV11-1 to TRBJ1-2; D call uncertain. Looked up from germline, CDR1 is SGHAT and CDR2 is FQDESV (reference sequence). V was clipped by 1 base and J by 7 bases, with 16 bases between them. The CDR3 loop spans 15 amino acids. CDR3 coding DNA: TGTGCCAGCAGCTTAGATCTCACGGTCGCGTTTGGCTACACCTTC. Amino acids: CASSLDLTVAFGYTF.

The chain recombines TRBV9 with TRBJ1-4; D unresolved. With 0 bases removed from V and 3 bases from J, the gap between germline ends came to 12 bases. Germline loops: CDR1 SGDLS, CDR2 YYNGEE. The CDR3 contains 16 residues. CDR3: CASSVDVGPPNEKLFF. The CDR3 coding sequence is TGTGCCAGCAGCGTAGATGTAGGGCCTCCTAATGAAAAACTGTTTTTT.

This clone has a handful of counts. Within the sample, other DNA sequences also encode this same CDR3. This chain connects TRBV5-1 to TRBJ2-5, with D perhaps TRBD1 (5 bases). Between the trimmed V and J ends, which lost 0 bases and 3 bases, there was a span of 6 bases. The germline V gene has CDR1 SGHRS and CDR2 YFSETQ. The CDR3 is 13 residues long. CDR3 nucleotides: TGCGCCAGCAGCTTGGAAGGGGAAGAGACCCAGTACTTC. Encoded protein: CASSLEGEETQYF.

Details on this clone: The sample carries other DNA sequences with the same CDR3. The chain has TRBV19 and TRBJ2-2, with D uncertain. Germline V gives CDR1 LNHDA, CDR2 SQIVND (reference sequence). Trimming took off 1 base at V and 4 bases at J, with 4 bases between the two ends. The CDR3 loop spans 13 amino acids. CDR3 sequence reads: CASSIGVTGELFF. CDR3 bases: TGTGCCAGTAGTATAGGAGTCACCGGGGAGCTGTTTTTT.

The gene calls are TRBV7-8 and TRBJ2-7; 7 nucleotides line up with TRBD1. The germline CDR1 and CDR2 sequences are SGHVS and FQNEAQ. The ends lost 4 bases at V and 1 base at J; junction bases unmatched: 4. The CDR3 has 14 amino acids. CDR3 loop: CASSSPGQSYEQYF. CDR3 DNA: TGTGCCAGCAGCTCCCCGGGACAGTCCTACGAGCAGTACTTC.

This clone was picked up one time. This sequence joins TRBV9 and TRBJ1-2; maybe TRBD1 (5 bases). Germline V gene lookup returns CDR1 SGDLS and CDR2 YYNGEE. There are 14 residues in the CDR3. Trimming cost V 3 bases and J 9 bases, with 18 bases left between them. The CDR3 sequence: CASSAFLSGFSYTF. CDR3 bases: TGTGCCAGCAGCGCCTTCCTCTCAGGGTTCAGCTACACCTTC.

The CDR3 DNA follows: TGTGCCAGCAGTTACCTAGCGGGAGAAGAGACCCAGTACTTC. Its translation: CASSYLAGEETQYF. V and J are TRBV27 and TRBJ2-5, with 10 bases identical to TRBD2. CDR3 length equals 14 residues. With V trimmed by 4 bases and J by 3 bases, 2 bases remained unmatched. CDR1 and CDR2 (germline): MNHEY, SMNVEV (reference sequence).